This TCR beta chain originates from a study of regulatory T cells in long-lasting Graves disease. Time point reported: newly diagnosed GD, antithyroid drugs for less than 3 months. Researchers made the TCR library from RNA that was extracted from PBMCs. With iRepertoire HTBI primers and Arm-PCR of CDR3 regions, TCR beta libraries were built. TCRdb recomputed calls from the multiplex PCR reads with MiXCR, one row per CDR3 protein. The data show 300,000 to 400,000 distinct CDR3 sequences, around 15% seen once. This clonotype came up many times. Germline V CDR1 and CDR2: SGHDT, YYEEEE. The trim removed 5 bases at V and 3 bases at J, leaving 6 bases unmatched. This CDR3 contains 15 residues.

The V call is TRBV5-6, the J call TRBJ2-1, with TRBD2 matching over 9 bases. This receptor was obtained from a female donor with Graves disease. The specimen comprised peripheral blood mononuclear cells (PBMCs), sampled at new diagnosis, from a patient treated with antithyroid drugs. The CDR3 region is CASSNLAGLYNEQFF. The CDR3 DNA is TGTGCCAGCAGTAACCTAGCGGGGCTCTACAATGAGCAGTTCTTC.